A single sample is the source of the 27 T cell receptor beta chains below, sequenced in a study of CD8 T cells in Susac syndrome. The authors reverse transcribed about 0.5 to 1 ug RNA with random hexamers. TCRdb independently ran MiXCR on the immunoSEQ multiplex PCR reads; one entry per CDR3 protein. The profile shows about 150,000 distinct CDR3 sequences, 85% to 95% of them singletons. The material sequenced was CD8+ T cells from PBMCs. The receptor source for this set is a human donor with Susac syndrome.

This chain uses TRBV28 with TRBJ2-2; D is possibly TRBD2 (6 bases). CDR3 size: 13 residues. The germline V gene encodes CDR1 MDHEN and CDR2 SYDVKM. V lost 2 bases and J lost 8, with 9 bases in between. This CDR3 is CASSLALAGELFF. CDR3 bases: TGTGCCAGCAGTTTAGCCCTAGCGGGGGAGCTGTTTTTT.

The CDR3, as DNA: TGTGCCAGCAGCCCGGGGACAGGGGCGGGTGGCTACACCTTC. Translating gives CASSPGTGAGGYTF. V usage is TRBV7-6 and J usage is TRBJ1-2, with 10 bases matching TRBD1. Germline trimming cut 5 bases from V and 7 bases from J; bases unmatched to any gene: 7. The V gene's germline CDR1 is SGHVS and CDR2 FNYEAQ. The CDR3 is made up of 14 amino acids.

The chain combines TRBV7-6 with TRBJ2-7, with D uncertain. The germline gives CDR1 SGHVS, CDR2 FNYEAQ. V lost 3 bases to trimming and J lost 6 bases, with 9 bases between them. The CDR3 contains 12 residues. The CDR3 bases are TGTGCCAGCAGCTTGGAGACTTTCGAGCAGTACTTC. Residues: CASSLETFEQYF.

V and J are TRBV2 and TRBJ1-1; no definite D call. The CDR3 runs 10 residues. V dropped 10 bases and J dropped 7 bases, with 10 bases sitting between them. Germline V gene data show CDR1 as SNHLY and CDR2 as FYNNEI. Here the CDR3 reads CATAGLEAFF. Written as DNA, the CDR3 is TGTGCCACCGCAGGCCTTGAAGCTTTCTTT.

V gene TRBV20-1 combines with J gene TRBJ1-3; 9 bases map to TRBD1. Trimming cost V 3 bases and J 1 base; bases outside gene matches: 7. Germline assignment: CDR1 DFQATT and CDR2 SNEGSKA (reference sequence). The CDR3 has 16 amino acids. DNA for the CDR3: TGCAGTGCTAGGCCGGACAGGGGCTTTTCTGGAAACACCATATATTTT. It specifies CSARPDRGFSGNTIYF.

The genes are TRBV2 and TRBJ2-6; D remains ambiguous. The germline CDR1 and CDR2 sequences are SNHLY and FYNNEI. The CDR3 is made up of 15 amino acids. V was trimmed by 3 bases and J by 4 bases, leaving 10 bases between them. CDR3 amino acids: CASSEGITGANVLTF. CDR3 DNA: TGTGCCAGCAGTGAGGGGATTACCGGGGCCAACGTCCTGACTTTC.

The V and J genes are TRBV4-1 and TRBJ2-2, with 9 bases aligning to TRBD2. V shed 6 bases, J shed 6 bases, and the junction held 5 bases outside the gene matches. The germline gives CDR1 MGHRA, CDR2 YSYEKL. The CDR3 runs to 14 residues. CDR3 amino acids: CASRREGQAGELFF. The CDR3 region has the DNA TGCGCCAGCAGGCGGGAGGGCCAAGCCGGGGAGCTGTTTTTT.

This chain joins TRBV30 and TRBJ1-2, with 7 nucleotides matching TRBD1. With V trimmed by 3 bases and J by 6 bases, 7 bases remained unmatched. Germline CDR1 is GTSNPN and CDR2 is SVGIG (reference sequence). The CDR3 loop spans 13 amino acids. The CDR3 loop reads CAWRDDRVDGYTF. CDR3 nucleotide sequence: TGTGCCTGGAGAGATGACAGGGTGGATGGCTACACCTTC.

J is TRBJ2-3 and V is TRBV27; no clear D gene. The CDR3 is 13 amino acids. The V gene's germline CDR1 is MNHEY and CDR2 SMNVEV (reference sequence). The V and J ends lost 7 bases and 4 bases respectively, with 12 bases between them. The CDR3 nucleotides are TGTGCCAGCATCGGTGGCCTGGCAGATACGCAGTATTTT. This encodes CASIGGLADTQYF.

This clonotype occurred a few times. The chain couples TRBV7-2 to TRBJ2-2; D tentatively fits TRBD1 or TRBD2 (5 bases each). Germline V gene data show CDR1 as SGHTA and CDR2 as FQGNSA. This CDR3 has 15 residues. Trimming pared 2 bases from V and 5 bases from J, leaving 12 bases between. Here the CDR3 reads CASSLIQGPTGELFF. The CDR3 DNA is TGTGCCAGCAGCTTAATCCAGGGACCGACCGGGGAGCTGTTTTTT.

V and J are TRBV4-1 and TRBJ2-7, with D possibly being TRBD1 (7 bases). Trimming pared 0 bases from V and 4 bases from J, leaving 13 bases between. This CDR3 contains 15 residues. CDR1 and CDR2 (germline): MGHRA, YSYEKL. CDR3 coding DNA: TGCGCCAGCAGCCAAGATGGGGCAGGGGGGTACGAGCAGTACTTC. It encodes CASSQDGAGGYEQYF.

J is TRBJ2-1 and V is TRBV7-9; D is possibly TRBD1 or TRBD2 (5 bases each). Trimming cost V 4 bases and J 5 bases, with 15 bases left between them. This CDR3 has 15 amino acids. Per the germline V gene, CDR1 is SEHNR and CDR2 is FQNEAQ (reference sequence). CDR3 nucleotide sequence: TGTGCCAGCAGCTCCCCGGGGCGGACCCACAATGAGCAGTTCTTC. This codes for CASSSPGRTHNEQFF.

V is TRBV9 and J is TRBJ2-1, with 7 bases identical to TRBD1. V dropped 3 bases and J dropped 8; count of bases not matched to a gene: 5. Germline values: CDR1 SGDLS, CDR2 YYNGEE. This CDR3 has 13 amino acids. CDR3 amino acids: CASSGRQGDEQFF. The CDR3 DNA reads TGTGCCAGCAGCGGAAGACAGGGCGATGAGCAGTTCTTC.

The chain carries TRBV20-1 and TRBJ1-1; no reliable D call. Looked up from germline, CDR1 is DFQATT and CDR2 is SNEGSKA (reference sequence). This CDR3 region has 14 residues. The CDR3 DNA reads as TGCAGCCTAGATTCGGGAGGGCTTGAGACTGAAGCTTTCTTT. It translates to CSLDSGGLETEAFF.

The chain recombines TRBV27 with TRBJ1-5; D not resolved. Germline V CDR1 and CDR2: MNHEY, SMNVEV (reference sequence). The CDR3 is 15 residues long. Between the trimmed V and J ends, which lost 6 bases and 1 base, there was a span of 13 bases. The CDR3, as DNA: TGTGCCAGCAGCCTCGCTGGGCTAAGCAATCAGCCCCAGCATTTT. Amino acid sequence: CASSLAGLSNQPQHF.

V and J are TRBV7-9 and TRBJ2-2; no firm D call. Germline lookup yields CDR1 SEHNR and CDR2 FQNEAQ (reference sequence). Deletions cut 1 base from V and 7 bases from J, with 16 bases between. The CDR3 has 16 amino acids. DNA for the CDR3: TGTGCCAGCAGCTTAGTAGTAAAGCCGGACGGCGGGGAGCTGTTTTTT. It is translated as CASSLVVKPDGGELFF.

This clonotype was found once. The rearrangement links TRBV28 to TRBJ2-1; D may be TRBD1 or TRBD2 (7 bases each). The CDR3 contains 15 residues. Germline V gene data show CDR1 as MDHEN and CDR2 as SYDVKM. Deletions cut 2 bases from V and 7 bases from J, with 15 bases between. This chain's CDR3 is CASSLTQGGANEQFF. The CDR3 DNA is TGTGCCAGCAGTTTAACTCAGGGGGGGGCGAATGAGCAGTTCTTC.

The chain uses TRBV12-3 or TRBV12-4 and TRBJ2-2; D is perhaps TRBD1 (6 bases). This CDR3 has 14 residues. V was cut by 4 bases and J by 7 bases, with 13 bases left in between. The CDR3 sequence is CASSYTGNVGELFF. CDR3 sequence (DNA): TGTGCCAGCAGTTATACAGGGAATGTCGGGGAGCTGTTTTTT.

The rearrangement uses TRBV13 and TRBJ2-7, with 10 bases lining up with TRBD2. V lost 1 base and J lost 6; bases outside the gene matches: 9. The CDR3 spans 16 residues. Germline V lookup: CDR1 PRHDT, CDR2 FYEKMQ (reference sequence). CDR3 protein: CASSLALAGDLTEQYF. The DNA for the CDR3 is TGTGCCAGCAGCTTAGCGCTAGCGGGAGACTTAACCGAGCAGTACTTC.

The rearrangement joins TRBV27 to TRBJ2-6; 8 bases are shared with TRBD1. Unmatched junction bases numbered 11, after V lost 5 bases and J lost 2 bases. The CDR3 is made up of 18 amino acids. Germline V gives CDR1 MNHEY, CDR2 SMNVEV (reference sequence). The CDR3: CASSNLGQGITGANVLTF. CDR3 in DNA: TGTGCCAGCAGTAACTTAGGACAGGGAATTACTGGGGCCAACGTCCTGACTTTC.

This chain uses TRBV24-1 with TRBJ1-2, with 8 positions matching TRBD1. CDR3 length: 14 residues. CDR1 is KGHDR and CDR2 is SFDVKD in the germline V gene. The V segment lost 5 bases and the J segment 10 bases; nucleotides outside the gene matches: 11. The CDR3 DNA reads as TGTGCCACCAGTGGGAGTTCAGGGGGCGAAGACTACACCTTC. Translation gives CATSGSSGGEDYTF.

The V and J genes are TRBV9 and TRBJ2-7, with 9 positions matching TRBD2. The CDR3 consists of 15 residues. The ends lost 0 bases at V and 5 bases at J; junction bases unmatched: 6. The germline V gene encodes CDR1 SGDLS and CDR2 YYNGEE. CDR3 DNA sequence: TGTGCCAGCAGCGTAGGGGTAGCGGGAGACCACGAGCAGTACTTC. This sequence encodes CASSVGVAGDHEQYF.

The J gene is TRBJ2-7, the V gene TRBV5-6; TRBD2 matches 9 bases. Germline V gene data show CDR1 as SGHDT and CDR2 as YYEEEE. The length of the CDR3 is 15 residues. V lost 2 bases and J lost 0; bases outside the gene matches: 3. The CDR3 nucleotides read TGTGCCAGCAGCTTCGGGACTAGCCCCTCCTACGAGCAGTACTTC. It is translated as CASSFGTSPSYEQYF.

As DNA, the CDR3 is TGTGCCAGCAGCCAAGGGACTAGCGGGCCCCGAGGAAACATTCAGTACTTC. It encodes CASSQGTSGPRGNIQYF. J is TRBJ2-4 and V is TRBV27; TRBD2 matches at 12 bases. The CDR3 is 17 amino acids. Germline CDR1 MNHEY, CDR2 SMNVEV (reference sequence). With 6 bases clipped from V and 6 bases from J, the junction kept 12 bases outside the gene matches.

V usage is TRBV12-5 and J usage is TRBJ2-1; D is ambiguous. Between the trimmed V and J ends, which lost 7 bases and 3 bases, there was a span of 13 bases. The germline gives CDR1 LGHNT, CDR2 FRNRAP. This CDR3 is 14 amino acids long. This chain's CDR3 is CASELNSFYNEQFF. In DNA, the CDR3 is TGTGCTAGTGAACTGAACTCATTCTACAATGAGCAGTTCTTC.

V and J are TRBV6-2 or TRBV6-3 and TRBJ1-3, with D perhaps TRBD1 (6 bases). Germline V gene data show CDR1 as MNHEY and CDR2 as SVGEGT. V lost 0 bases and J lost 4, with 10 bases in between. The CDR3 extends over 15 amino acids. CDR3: CASSYSQGSGNTIYF. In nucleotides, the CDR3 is TGTGCCAGCAGTTACTCGCAGGGGAGCGGAAACACCATATATTTT.

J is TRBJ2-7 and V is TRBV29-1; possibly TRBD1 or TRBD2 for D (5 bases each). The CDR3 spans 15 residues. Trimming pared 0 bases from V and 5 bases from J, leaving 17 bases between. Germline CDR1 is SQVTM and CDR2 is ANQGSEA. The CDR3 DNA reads TGCAGCGTTGAAGAAACGGGGACCCCCCCGGACGAGCAGTACTTC. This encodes CSVEETGTPPDEQYF.